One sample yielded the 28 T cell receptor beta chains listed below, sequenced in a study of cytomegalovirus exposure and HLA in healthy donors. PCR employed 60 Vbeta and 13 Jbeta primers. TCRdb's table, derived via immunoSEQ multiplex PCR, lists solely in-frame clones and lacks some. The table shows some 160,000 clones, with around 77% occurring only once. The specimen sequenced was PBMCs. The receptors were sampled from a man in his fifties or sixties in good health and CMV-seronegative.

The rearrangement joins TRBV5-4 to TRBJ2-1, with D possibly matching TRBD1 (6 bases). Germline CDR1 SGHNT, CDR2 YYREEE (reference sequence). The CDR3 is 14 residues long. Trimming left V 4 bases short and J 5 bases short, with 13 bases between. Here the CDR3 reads CASSNPRTDNEQFF. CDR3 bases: TGTGCCAGCAGCAATCCTAGGACAGACAATGAGCAGTTCTTC.

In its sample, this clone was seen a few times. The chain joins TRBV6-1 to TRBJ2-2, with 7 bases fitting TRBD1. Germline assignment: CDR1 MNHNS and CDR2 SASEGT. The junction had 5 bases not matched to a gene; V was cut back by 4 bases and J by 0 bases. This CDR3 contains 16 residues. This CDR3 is CASSGGQATNTGELFF. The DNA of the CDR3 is TGTGCCAGCAGTGGAGGACAGGCAACGAACACCGGGGAGCTGTTTTTT.

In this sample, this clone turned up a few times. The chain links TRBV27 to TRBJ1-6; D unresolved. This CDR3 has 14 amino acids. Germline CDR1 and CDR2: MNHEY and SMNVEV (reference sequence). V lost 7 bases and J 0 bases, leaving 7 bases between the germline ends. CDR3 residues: CASKWSSYNSPLHF. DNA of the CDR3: TGTGCCAGCAAGTGGAGCTCCTATAATTCACCCCTCCACTTT.

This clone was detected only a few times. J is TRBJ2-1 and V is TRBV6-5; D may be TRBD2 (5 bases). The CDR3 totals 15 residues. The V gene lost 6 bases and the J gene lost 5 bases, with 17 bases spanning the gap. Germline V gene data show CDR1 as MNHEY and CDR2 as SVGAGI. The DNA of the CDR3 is TGTGCCAGCAGGGCATTTAGGGCCGGGGACAATGAGCAGTTCTTC. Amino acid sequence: CASRAFRAGDNEQFF.

The CDR3 region is CASSVGLAGDGQYF. CDR3 sequence (DNA): TGTGCCAGCAGCGTGGGACTAGCGGGAGACGGGCAGTACTTC. This chain joins TRBV9 and TRBJ2-7; TRBD2 agrees at 14 bases. V shed 2 bases and J 9 bases; nucleotides not matched to a gene: 4. The CDR3 spans 14 residues. Germline lookup yields CDR1 SGDLS and CDR2 YYNGEE.

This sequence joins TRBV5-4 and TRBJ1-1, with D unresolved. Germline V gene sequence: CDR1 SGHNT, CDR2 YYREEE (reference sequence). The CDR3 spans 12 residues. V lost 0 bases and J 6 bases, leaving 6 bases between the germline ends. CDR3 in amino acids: CASSLDGSEAFF. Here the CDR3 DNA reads TGTGCCAGCAGCTTGGACGGGTCTGAAGCTTTCTTT.

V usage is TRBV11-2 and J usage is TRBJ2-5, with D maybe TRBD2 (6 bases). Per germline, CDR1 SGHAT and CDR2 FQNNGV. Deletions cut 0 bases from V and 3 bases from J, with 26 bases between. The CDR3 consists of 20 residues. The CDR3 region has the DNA TGTGCCAGCAGCTTAGAGGCGGCTGGAACGGGAGCATTCGGGAAAGAGACCCAGTACTTC. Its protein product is CASSLEAAGTGAFGKETQYF.

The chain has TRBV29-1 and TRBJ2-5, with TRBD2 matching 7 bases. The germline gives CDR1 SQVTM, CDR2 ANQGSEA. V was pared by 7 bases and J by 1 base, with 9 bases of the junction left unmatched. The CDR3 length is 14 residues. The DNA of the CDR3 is TGCAGCGCTGGAGGGAGGACTAGCCAAGAGACCCAGTACTTC. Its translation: CSAGGRTSQETQYF.

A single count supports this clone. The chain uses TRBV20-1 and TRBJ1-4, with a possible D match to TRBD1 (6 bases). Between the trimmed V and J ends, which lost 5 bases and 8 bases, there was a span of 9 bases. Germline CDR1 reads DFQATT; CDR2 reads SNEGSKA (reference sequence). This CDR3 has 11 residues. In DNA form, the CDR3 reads TGCAGTGCTTACAGGGTCGAAAAACTGTTTTTT. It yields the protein CSAYRVEKLFF.

This chain's CDR3 is CASSLRSNQPQHF. The CDR3 DNA sequence: TGTGCCAGCAGCTTGAGGAGCAATCAGCCCCAGCATTTT. This chain joins TRBV7-2 and TRBJ1-5; D remains ambiguous. Germline V CDR1 and CDR2: SGHTA, FQGNSA. V was trimmed by 3 bases and J by 1 base, leaving 4 bases between them. CDR3 length: 13 amino acids.

CDR3: CASSFVPPGLSTGELFF. CDR3 bases: TGCGCCAGCAGCTTTGTACCTCCAGGGTTATCCACCGGGGAGCTGTTTTTT. The chain employs TRBV5-1 and TRBJ2-2, with D perhaps TRBD1 (5 bases). The CDR3 is made up of 17 amino acids. Trimming shortened V by 2 bases and J by 4 bases, and 18 bases separated the two germline ends. Germline CDR1 and CDR2: SGHRS and YFSETQ.

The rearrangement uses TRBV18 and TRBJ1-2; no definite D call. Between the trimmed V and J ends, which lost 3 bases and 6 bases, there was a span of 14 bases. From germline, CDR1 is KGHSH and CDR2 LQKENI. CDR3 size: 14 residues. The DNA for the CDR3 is TGTGCCAGCTCACCGATCTCGGGGATGGATGGCTACACCTTC. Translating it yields CASSPISGMDGYTF.

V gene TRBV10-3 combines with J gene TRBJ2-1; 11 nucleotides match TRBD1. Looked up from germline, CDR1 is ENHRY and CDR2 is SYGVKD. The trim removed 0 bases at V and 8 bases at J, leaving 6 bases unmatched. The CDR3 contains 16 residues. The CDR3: CAISESRDRGVDEQFF. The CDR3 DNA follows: TGTGCCATCAGTGAGTCCCGGGACAGGGGGGTCGATGAGCAGTTCTTC.

Written as DNA, the CDR3 is TGTGCCATCAGTGAGTCAAAGGGACTAGCAGCATACAATGAGCAGTTCTTC. It codes for CAISESKGLAAYNEQFF. V gene TRBV10-3 combines with J gene TRBJ2-1, with TRBD2 matching 9 bases. The junction had 7 bases not matched to a gene; V was cut back by 0 bases and J by 4 bases. Germline assignment: CDR1 ENHRY and CDR2 SYGVKD. The CDR3 extends over 17 amino acids.

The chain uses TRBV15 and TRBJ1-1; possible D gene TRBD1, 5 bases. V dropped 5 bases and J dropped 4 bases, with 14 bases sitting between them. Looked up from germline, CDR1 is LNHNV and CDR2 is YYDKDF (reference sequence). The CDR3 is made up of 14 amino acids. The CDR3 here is CATSSRGGSTEAFF. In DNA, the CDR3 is TGTGCCACCAGCTCCCGGGGGGGGAGCACTGAAGCTTTCTTT.

The CDR3 sequence: CASSGKTGVNDYGYTF. CDR3 DNA: TGTGCCAGCAGCGGGAAGACAGGGGTGAACGACTATGGCTACACCTTC. The V gene is TRBV14, the J gene TRBJ1-2; 8 positions match TRBD1. V shed 5 bases and J 3 bases; nucleotides not matched to a gene: 11. This CDR3 region has 16 residues. The germline V gene has CDR1 SGHDN and CDR2 FVKESK.

CDR3 residues: CASSPTGLYEQYF. The DNA of the CDR3 is TGTGCCAGTAGTCCTACAGGGCTCTACGAGCAGTACTTC. The chain recombines TRBV19 with TRBJ2-7, with a tentative D call TRBD1 (6 bases). Germline V gives CDR1 LNHDA, CDR2 SQIVND (reference sequence). Trimming removed 5 bases from V and 3 bases from J, with 11 bases in between. The CDR3 loop spans 13 amino acids.

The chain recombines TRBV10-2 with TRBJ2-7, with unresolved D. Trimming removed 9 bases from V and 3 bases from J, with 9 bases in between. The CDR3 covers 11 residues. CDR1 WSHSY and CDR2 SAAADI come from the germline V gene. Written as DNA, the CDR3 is TGCGCCAGTCAGATTGGCTACGAGCAGTACTTC. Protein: CASQIGYEQYF.

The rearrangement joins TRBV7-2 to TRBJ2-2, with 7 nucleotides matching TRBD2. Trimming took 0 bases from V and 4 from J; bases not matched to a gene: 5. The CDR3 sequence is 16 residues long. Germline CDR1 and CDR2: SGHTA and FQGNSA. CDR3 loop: CASSLATGGTTGELFF. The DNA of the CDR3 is TGTGCCAGCAGCTTAGCGACGGGGGGTACCACCGGGGAGCTGTTTTTT.

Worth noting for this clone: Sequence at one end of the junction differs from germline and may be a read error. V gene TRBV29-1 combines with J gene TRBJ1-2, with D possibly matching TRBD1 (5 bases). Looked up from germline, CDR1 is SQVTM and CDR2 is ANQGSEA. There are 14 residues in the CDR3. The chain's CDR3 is CSVEDSRANYGYPF. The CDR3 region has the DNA TGCAGCGTTGAAGATAGCAGGGCTAACTATGGCTACCCCTTC. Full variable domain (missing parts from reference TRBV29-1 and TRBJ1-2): SAVISQKPSRDICQRGTSLTIQCQVDSQVTMMFWYRQQPGQSLTLIATANQGSEATYESGFVIDKFPISRPNLTFSTLTVSNMSPEDSSIYLCSVEDSRANYGYPFGSGTRLTVV.

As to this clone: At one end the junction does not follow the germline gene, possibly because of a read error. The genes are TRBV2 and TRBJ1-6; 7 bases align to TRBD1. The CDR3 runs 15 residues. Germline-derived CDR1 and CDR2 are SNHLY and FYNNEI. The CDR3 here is CASNEGTVNNSPLHF. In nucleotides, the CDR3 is TGTGCCAGCAATGAAGGGACAGTTAATAATTCACCCCTCCACTTT.

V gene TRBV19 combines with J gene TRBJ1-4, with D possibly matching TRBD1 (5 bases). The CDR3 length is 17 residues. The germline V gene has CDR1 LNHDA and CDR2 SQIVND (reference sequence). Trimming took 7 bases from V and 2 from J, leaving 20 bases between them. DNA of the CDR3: TGTGCCAGTACCTTAAGAGCCCAGGGAAGTACTAATGAAAAACTGTTTTTT. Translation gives CASTLRAQGSTNEKLFF.

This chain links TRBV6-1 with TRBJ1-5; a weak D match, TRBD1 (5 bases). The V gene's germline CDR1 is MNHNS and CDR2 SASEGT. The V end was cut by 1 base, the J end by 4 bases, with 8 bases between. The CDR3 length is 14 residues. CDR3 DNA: TGTGCCAGCAGTGAAGACAGGAATAATCAGCCCCAGCATTTT. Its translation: CASSEDRNNQPQHF.

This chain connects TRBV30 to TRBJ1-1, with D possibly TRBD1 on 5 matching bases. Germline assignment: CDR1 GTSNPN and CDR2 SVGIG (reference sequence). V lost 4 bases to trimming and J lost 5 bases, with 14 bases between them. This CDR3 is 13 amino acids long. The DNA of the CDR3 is TGTGCCTGGATTGCTGGGGGGGGTACTGAAGCTTTCTTT. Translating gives CAWIAGGGTEAFF.

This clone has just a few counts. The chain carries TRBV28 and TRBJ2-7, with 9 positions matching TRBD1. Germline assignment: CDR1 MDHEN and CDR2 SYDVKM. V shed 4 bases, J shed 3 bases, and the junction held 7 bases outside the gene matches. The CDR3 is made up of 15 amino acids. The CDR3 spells CASSSSGQGYYEQYF. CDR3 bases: TGTGCCAGCAGTTCCTCGGGACAGGGATACTACGAGCAGTACTTC.

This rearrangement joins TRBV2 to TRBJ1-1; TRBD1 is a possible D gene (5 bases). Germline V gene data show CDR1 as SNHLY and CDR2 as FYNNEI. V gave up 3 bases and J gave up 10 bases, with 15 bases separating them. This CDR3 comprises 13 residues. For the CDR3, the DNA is TGTGCCAGCAGTGAGGGGGGAGCAGTAATAGCTTTCTTT. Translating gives CASSEGGAVIAFF.

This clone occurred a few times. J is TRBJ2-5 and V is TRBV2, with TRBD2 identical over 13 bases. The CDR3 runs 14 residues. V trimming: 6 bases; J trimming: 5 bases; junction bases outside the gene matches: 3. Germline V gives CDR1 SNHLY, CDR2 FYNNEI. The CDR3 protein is CASRAGLAGETQYF. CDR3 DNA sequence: TGTGCCAGCAGGGCGGGACTAGCGGGGGAGACCCAGTACTTC.

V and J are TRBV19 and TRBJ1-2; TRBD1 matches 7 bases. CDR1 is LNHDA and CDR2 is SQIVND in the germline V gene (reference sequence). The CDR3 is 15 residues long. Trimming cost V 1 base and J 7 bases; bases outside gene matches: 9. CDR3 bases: TGTGCCAGTAGTATAGTGGTACAGGGGTCTCGTGGCTACACCTTC. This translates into CASSIVVQGSRGYTF. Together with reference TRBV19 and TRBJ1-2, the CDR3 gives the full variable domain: DGGITQSPKYLFRKEGQNVTLSCEQNLNHDAMYWYRQDPGQGLRLIYYSQIVNDFQKGDIAEGYSVSREKKESFPLTVTSAQKNPTAFYLCASSIVVQGSRGYTFGSGTRLTVV.